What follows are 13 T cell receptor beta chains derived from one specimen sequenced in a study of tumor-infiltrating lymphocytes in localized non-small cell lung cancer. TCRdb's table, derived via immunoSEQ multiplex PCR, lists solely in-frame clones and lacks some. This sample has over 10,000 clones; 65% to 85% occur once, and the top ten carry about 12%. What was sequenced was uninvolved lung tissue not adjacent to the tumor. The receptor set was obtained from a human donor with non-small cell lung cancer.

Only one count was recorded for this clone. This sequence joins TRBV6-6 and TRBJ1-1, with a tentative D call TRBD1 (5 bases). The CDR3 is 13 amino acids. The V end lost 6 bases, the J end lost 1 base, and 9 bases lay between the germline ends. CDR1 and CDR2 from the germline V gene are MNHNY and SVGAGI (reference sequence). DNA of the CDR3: TGTGCCAGCAGACAGGCCCAGAACACTGAAGCTTTCTTT. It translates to CASRQAQNTEAFF.

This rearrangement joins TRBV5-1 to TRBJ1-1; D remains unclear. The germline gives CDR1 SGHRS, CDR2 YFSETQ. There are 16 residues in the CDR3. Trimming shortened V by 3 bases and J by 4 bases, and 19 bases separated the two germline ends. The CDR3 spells CASSYHPRVQVTEAFF. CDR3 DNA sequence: TGCGCCAGCAGCTATCATCCACGGGTTCAGGTCACTGAAGCTTTCTTT.

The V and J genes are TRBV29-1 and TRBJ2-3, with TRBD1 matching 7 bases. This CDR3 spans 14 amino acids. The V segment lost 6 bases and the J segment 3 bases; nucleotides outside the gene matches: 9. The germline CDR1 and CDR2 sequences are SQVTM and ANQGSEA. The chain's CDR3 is CSVAPGQKTDTQYF. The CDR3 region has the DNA TGCAGCGTCGCACCGGGACAGAAGACAGATACGCAGTATTTT.

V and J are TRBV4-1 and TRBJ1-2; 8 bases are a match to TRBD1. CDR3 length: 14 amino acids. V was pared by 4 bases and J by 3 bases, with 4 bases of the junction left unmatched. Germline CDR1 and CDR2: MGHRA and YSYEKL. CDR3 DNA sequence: TGCGCCAGCAGCCCCTTGGGACAGGACTATGGCTACACCTTC. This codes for CASSPLGQDYGYTF.

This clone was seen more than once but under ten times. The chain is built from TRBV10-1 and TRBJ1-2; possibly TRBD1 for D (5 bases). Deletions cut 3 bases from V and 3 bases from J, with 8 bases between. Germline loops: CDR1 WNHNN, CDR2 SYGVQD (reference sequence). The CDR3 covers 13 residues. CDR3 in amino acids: CASSDSRDYGYTF. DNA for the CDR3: TGCGCCAGCAGTGATTCCAGGGACTATGGCTACACCTTC.

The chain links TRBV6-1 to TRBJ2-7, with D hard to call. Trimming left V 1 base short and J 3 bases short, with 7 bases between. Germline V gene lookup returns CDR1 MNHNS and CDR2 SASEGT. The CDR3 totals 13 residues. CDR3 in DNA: TGTGCCAGCAGTGAAGTAGACTTCTACGAGCAGTACTTC. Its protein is CASSEVDFYEQYF.

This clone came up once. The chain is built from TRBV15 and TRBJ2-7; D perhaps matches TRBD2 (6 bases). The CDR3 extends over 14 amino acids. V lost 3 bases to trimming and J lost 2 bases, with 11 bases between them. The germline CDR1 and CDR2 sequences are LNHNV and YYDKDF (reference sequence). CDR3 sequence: CATSSGGITYEQYF. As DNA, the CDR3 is TGTGCCACCAGCAGTGGGGGGATTACCTACGAGCAGTACTTC.

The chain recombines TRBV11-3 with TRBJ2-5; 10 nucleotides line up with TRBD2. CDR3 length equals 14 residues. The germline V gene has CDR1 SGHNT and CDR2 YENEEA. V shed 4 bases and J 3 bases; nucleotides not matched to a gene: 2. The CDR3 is CASSSGLAEETQYF. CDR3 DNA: TGTGCCAGCAGCTCCGGACTAGCGGAAGAGACCCAGTACTTC.

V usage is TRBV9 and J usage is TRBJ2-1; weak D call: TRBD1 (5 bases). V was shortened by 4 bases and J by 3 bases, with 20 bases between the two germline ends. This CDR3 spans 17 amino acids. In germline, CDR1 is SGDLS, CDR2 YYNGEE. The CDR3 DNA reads TGTGCCAGCAGCCCCACCCGCGGCAGGGCAATCTACAATGAGCAGTTCTTC. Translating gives CASSPTRGRAIYNEQFF.

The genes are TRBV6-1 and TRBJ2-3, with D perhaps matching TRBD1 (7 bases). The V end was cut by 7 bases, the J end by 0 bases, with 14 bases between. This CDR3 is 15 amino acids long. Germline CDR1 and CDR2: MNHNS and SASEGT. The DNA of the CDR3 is TGTGCCAGCACCAGGGGGGCAGGGAGCACAGATACGCAGTATTTT. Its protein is CASTRGAGSTDTQYF.

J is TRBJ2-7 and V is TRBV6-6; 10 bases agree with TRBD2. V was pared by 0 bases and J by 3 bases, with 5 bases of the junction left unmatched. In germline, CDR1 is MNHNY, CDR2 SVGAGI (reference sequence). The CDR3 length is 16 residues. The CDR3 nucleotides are TGTGCCAGCAGTTACTCCTCGGTAGCGGGGGGCTACGAGCAGTACTTC. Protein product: CASSYSSVAGGYEQYF.

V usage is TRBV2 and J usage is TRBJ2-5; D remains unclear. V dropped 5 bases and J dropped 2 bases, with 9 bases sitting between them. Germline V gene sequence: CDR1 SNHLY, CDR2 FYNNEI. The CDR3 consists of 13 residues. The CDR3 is CASSYARQETQYF. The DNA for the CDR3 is TGTGCCAGCAGTTACGCTAGGCAAGAGACCCAGTACTTC.

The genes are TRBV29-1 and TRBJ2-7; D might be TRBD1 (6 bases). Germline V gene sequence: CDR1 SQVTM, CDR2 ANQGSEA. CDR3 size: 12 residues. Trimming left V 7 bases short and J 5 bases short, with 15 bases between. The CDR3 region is CSAVTQGHEQYF. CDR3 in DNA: TGCAGCGCCGTAACACAGGGCCACGAGCAGTACTTC.